This T cell receptor (beta chain) was identified in a study of T cell repertoires in cytomegalovirus infection. Whole-study context: Public TCR beta signatures provided an indication of both CMV infection and a matching HLA type.

TCRdb ran MiXCR on the reads and lists one entry per CDR3 protein. The sample lists 350,000 to 550,000 distinct CDR3 sequences, 30% to 40% occurring once. In the case of this clonotype: Its antigen is currently unknown.

Study-level results: The ex vivo response was dominated by HLA-C-restricted CMV-specific TCR beta clonotypes. Summed frequency of shared TCR beta families picked out CMV carriers who also had the relevant HLA.

Sequences were obtained from PBMCs. The receptor's source is a human donor in good health (CMV status not recorded). Some clones in this sample may be carry-over from other donors' samples.

CDR3 bases: TGTGCCAGCAGCCAAGAAGAACTAGCTAATGAGCAGTTCTTC. Its protein product is CASSQEELANEQFF. The J gene is TRBJ2-1, the V gene TRBV4-2, with a possible D match to TRBD2 (6 bases). V lost 0 bases, J lost 7 bases, and 10 bases lay in between. CDR3 length: 14 residues. Germline V lookup: CDR1 LGHNA, CDR2 YNFKEQ.